This T cell receptor beta chain was retrieved from a study of Graves' ophthalmopathy and Graves' hyperthyroidism. Amplification of the TCR beta CDR3 regions used RNA transcripts (as template). The workflow started with a first-round RT-PCR run with HTBI primers and then moved on to a second-round multiplex PCR. TCRdb fed the multiplex PCR reads into MiXCR, producing one record per CDR3 protein. The sample records 500,000 to 700,000 distinct CDR3 sequences, roughly 39% being singletons. This clonotype was observed at least ten times. The CDR3 loop spans 14 amino acids. Unmatched junction bases numbered 4, after V lost 7 bases and J lost 0 bases. Germline V gene sequence: CDR1 KGHDR, CDR2 SFDVKD.

The V call is TRBV24-1, the J call TRBJ1-2, with TRBD1 matching 7 bases. The specimen sequenced was peripheral blood or thyroid tissue (not recorded which). This TCR was sampled from an adult man with Graves' hyperthyroidism. CDR3 protein: CATSQRGPNYGYTF. For the CDR3, the DNA is TGTGCCACCAGCCAAAGGGGGCCTAACTATGGCTACACCTTC.